This paragraph reports one TCR beta chain. Its target is not known. Germline V CDR1 and CDR2: SGHTA, FQGTGA. V lost 2 bases, J lost 9 bases, and 17 bases lay in between. The CDR3 contains 15 residues. The entry originates in a study of cytomegalovirus exposure and HLA in healthy donors. Sequenced by immunoSEQ multiplex PCR; TCRdb stores in-frame clones only, minus some. The table shows 150,000 to 250,000 clones, with about three quarters occurring only once. Study-wide results and caveats: The listing of roughly 160 TCR beta chains classed them as cytomegalovirus-associated. Rarity characterized most TCR sequences, yet some public TCRs appeared in many donors. For cytomegalovirus status, the classifier reportedly gave diagnoses with high specificity and sensitivity.

This TCR came from a woman aged 30 to 39 in good health and CMV-seronegative. Sample: PBMCs. The rearrangement joins TRBV7-3 to TRBJ2-1, with D possibly matching TRBD1 (6 bases). In DNA form, the CDR3 reads TGTGCCAGCAGCTTATTTCGGACAGAAGGTGGTGAGCAGTTCTTC. It codes for CASSLFRTEGGEQFF.